This T cell receptor (beta chain) came from a study of cytomegalovirus exposure and HLA in healthy donors. In the case of this clone: Its antigen is still unknown.

At the time of sampling, donors were nominally healthy, though unrecorded immune exposures were likely. The PCR was carried out with 60 Vbeta primers and 13 Jbeta primers. Repertoires were generated with immunoSEQ multiplex PCR, while TCRdb's copy carries only in-frame clones and drops some. In the table there are some 97,000 clones, 70% to 80% of which are singletons. Study conclusions and caveats: The availability of immune exposure information extended only to CMV serostatus. The authors listed about 170 TCR beta chains as cytomegalovirus-associated. Reports indicated that the classifier achieved high specificity and sensitivity in diagnosing cytomegalovirus status.

The CDR3 length is 15 residues. Germline V CDR1 and CDR2: MNHEY, SVGAGI. V lost 0 bases, J lost 3 bases, and 11 bases lay in between. This chain uses TRBV6-5 with TRBJ1-1; D remains unclear. Sequencing was performed on PBMCs. The sequence was obtained from a female donor in good health and CMV-seropositive. This CDR3 reads CASSYSIWEDTEAFF. The CDR3 nucleotides are TGTGCCAGCAGTTACTCGATATGGGAGGACACTGAAGCTTTCTTT.